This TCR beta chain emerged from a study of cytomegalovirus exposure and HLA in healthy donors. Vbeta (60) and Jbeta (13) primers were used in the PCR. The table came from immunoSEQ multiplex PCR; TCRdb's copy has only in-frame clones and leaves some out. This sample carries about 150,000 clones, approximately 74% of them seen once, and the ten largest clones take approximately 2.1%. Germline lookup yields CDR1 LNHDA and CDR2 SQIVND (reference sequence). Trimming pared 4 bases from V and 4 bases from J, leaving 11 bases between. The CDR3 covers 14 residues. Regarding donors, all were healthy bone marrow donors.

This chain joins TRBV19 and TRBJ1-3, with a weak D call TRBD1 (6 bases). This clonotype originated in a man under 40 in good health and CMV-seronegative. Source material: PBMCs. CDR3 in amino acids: CASSNRGYGNTIYF. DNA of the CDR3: TGTGCCAGTAGTAATAGGGGGTACGGAAACACCATATATTTT.